A selection of T cell receptor beta chains follows, all from one sample in a study of regulatory T cells in long-lasting Graves disease. TCRdb processed the multiplex PCR reads anew with MiXCR; each CDR3 protein has one entry. The sample lists 400,000 to 500,000 distinct CDR3 sequences; about a fifth were seen once. The sequenced sample was peripheral blood mononuclear cells (PBMCs), obtained when the disease was refractory, from a patient treated with antithyroid drugs. The origin of the receptors is a female donor with Graves disease. The CDR3 runs from the conserved cysteine through the conserved F or W. The D gene is left open where the match is weak. Not every row has a clone size; where given, it reads once, few, many or a size class.

V gene,clone size,D gene,J gene,CDR3 DNA,CDR3 protein
TRBV4-1,.,.,TRBJ2-5,TGCGCCAGCAGCCAACCTATCGTCGAGGGCGGGTTGCGAAAAGAGACCCAGTACTTC,CASSQPIVEGGLRKETQYF
TRBV7-6,many,.,TRBJ1-6,TGTGCCAGCAGCTTATATGAGAATTCACCCCTCCACTTT,CASSLYENSPLHF
TRBV4-2,.,.,TRBJ2-1,TGTGCCAGCAGCCAAGACTCGCTCTACAATGAGCAGTTCTTC,CASSQDSLYNEQFF
TRBV6-1,few,.,TRBJ2-2,TGTGCCAGCGGGAGGACCGGAGAGCTGTTTTTT,CASGRTGELFF
TRBV29-1,.,TRBD1,TRBJ2-2,TGCAGCGCCCGTGGGACAGTAACCACCGGGGAGCTGTTTTTT,CSARGTVTTGELFF
TRBV6-2/TRBV6-3,many,.,TRBJ2-1,TGTGCCAGCAGTTACTCGCTTGAGTTGGAAGGCGATACAAGCTCCTACAATGAGCAGTTCTTC,CASSYSLELEGDTSSYNEQFF
TRBV9,.,.,TRBJ2-5,TGTGCCAGCAGCGGAAGGTATTCCCAAGAGACCCAGTACTTC,CASSGRYSQETQYF
TRBV12-3/TRBV12-4,few,TRBD1,TRBJ2-6,TGTGCCAGCAGTAGTACAGGGGTCGGGGCCAACGTCCTGACTTTC,CASSSTGVGANVLTF
TRBV5-4,.,.,TRBJ2-4,TGTGCCAGCAGCTTGACTCCCACGGACATTCAGTACTTC,CASSLTPTDIQYF
TRBV12-3/TRBV12-4,few,.,TRBJ1-3,TGTGCCAGCAGTTTATACGGAAACACCATATATTTT,CASSLYGNTIYF
TRBV6-2/TRBV6-3,.,TRBD2,TRBJ2-7,TGTGCCAGCAGCCACGGGCTAGCGGCCTACGAGCAGTACTTC,CASSHGLAAYEQYF
TRBV24-1,.,TRBD2,TRBJ2-4,TGTGCCACCAGTGCCACAAACCACCCGGGGGGAAACATTCAGTACTTC,CATSATNHPGGNIQYF
TRBV28,.,.,TRBJ1-4,TGTGCCAGCAGTTTTTCACGGGGGGGGCCTAATGAAAAACTGTTTTTT,CASSFSRGGPNEKLFF
TRBV5-1,few,.,TRBJ1-4,TGCGCCAGCAGCTTGCCGGAATACACTAATGAAAAACTGTTTTTT,CASSLPEYTNEKLFF
TRBV11-2,many,TRBD1,TRBJ1-1,TGTGCCAGCAGCTTAGTTATAGGGGGCTTTATCCCAGGAACTGAAGCTTTCTTT,CASSLVIGGFIPGTEAFF
TRBV5-1,.,.,TRBJ1-6,TGCGCCAGCAGCTTGGACATTTATAATTCACCCCTCCACTTT,CASSLDIYNSPLHF
TRBV5-4,.,.,TRBJ2-2,TGTGCCAGCAGCCGCGAGTCTAACACCGGGGAGCTGTTTTTT,CASSRESNTGELFF
TRBV11-1,many,.,TRBJ2-2,TGTGCCAGCAGCTTAGGACGGGACACCGGGGAGCTGTTTTTT,CASSLGRDTGELFF
TRBV7-9,.,.,TRBJ2-3,TGTGCCAGCTTGCGCGGGGCCCGCACAGATACGCAGTATTTT,CASLRGARTDTQYF
TRBV7-9,few,.,TRBJ1-1,TGTGCCAGCAGCCCTCCTGCGGGGGCAAACACTGAAGCTTTCTTT,CASSPPAGANTEAFF
TRBV28,many,TRBD1,TRBJ1-2,TGTGCCAGCACGCTGACAGGGAAGGATGGCTACACCTTC,CASTLTGKDGYTF
TRBV14,.,.,TRBJ2-2,TGTGCCAGCAGCCAAGAGCCTGTGGCAGGGAATACCGGGGAGCTGTTTTTT,CASSQEPVAGNTGELFF
TRBV19,.,.,TRBJ2-5,TGTGCCAGTAGTATAGGGGTCCAAGAGACCCAGTACTTC,CASSIGVQETQYF
TRBV6-2/TRBV6-3,.,TRBD2,TRBJ2-7,TGTGCCAGCAGTTACTCCCTAGCGGGAGGAACCTACGAGCAGTACTTC,CASSYSLAGGTYEQYF
TRBV6-4,.,.,TRBJ1-1,TGTGCCAGCAGTTACGCTACACTGAACACTGAAGCTTTCTTT,CASSYATLNTEAFF
TRBV7-9,.,.,TRBJ1-1,TGTGCCAGCAGCTCACCGGTCACAGGGAGGACTGAAGCTTTCTTT,CASSSPVTGRTEAFF
TRBV7-9,few,.,TRBJ2-6,TGTGCCAGCAGCTTAGGCGGGTTCGGCAGTTCCTCTGGGGCCAACGTCCTGACTTTC,CASSLGGFGSSSGANVLTF
TRBV4-1,many,.,TRBJ2-7,TGCGCCAGCAGCCAATCAAGGGGCGCACCCTACGAGCAGTACTTC,CASSQSRGAPYEQYF
TRBV13,.,.,TRBJ1-6,TGTGCCAGCAGCTCCTCTCCGGGCCAAAATAATTCACCCCTCCACTTT,CASSSSPGQNNSPLHF
TRBV28,many,TRBD1,TRBJ1-2,TGTGCCAGCCACGTGGTAGCAGGGGGAGACTATGGCTACACCTTC,CASHVVAGGDYGYTF
TRBV27,.,.,TRBJ2-7,TGTGCCAGCAGTTTAGACCCCCCCTACGAGCAGTACTTC,CASSLDPPYEQYF
TRBV5-4,.,TRBD1,TRBJ2-7,TGTGCCAGCAGTAACCGACAGGGTCAGTACGAGCAGTACTTC,CASSNRQGQYEQYF
TRBV29-1,many,.,TRBJ1-1,TGCAGCTTTCTTTACCTGAACACTGAAGCTTTCTTT,CSFLYLNTEAFF
TRBV28,many,.,TRBJ1-2,TGTGCCAGCAGCCGAGTTGCCTATGGTCAACACTATGGCTACACCTTC,CASSRVAYGQHYGYTF
TRBV12-3/TRBV12-4,many,.,TRBJ1-1,TGTGCCAGCGGAAGGGGCCTTGGGGCTTTCTTT,CASGRGLGAFF
TRBV12-3/TRBV12-4,many,TRBD1,TRBJ1-2,TGTGCCAGCAGTTTAAGGGGGGACAGGGTTAATGGCTACACCTTC,CASSLRGDRVNGYTF
TRBV4-1,.,TRBD1,TRBJ2-2,TGCGCCAGCAGCCAAGTGGGACAGAGGACCGGGGAGCTGTTTTTT,CASSQVGQRTGELFF
TRBV19,.,.,TRBJ1-1,TGTGCCAGTAATCCTACGACAGCTGCTAATGAAGCTTTCTTT,CASNPTTAANEAFF
TRBV28,.,.,TRBJ2-1,TGTGCCAGCAGTCCGGATGCCGCTGGACTCCCGGGGAATGAGCAGTTCTTC,CASSPDAAGLPGNEQFF
TRBV15,few,.,TRBJ1-6,TGTGCCACGATGCCCGGGACTCTGGGAGGTTCACCCCTCCACTTT,CATMPGTLGGSPLHF
TRBV14,.,.,TRBJ1-1,TGTGCCAGCTCGAAGCTGGGCGGGAACACTGAAGCTTTCTTT,CASSKLGGNTEAFF
TRBV7-9,.,.,TRBJ2-5,TGTGCCAGCAGCTTAGCGGGTTTTGAGACCCAGTACTTC,CASSLAGFETQYF
TRBV2,many,.,TRBJ1-1,TGTGCCAGCAGTGATGGGGGGCTGGGAGGGGCGAACACTGAAGCCTTCTTT,CASSDGGLGGANTEAFF
TRBV5-1,.,TRBD1,TRBJ2-7,TGCGCCGGCAGCCCGGGACAGGGCAACTCCTACGAGCAGTACTTC,CAGSPGQGNSYEQYF
TRBV30,many,.,TRBJ1-5,TGTGCCTGGAGTGTTGGGCAGCCCCAGCATTTT,CAWSVGQPQHF
TRBV2,.,.,TRBJ2-1,TGTGCCAGCAGTGAAGGGGGAAACTACAATGAGCAGTTCTTC,CASSEGGNYNEQFF